This T cell receptor (beta chain) was found in a study of T-cell reconstitution after alpha-beta-depleted transplantation in children. Findings of the study overall: Surviving recipient T cells and thymic progenitors accounted for the high day-60 TCRbeta diversity observed in some patients. Expanded graft clones numbering several hundred reportedly gave rise to alpha-beta T cells about two months after transplant. The main origin of T-cell counts and diversity one year after transplant was newly produced T cells.

The authors prepared the TCRbeta library with unique molecular identifiers. TCRdb ran MiXCR on the PCR reads and lists one entry per CDR3 protein. The sample has about a million distinct CDR3 sequences, 25% to 35% seen once. V was cut by 2 bases and J by 0 bases, with 12 bases left in between. This CDR3 is 15 amino acids long. CDR1 is SGHRS and CDR2 is YFSETQ in the germline V gene. About this clonotype: Its antigen is not identified.

V gene TRBV5-1 combines with J gene TRBJ2-7; unclear D gene. The starting material was PBMCs, mostly from graft donor cells, obtained 360 days after TCRalphabeta/CD19-depleted stem cell transplant. This clonotype was sampled from a boy in the first two years of life who had a stem cell transplant for SCID, so the T cells may come from the graft donor. This CDR3 is CASSFAPAASYEQYF. The DNA of the CDR3 is TGCGCCAGCAGCTTCGCCCCGGCGGCCTCCTACGAGCAGTACTTC.